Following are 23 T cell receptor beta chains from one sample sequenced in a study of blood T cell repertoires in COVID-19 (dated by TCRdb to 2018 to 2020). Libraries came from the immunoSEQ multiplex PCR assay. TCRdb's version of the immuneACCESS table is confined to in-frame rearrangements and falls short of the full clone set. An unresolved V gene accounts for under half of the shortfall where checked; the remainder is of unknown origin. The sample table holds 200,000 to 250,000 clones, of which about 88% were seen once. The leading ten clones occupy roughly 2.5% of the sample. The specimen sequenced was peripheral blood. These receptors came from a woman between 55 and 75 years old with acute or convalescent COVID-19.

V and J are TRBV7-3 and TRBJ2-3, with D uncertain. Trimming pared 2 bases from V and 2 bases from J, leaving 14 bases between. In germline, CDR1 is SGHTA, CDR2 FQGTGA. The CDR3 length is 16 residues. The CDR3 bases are TGTGCCAGCAGCTTAGAGGCGGCAGCTCACACAGATACGCAGTATTTT. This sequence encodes CASSLEAAAHTDTQYF. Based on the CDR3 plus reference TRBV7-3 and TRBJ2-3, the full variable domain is GAGVSQTPSNKVTEKGKYVELRCDPISGHTALYWYRQSLGQGPEFLIYFQGTGAADDSGLPNDRFFAVRPEGSVSTLKIQRTERGDSAVYLCASSLEAAAHTDTQYFGPGTRLTVL.

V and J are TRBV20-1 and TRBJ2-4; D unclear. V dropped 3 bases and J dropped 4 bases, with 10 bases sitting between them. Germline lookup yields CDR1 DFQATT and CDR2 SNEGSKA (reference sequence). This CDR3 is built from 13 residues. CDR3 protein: CSASDRSKNIQYF. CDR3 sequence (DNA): TGCAGTGCTAGTGATAGATCGAAAAACATTCAGTACTTC.

Here the CDR3 DNA reads TGTGCCTGGAGTACCAGGCTTGCAGGAAACACCATATATTTT. Protein product: CAWSTRLAGNTIYF. The chain recombines TRBV30 with TRBJ1-3; D not resolved. The CDR3 totals 14 residues. Germline assignment: CDR1 GTSNPN and CDR2 SVGIG (reference sequence). V shed 2 bases and J shed 4 bases, with 12 bases lying between them.

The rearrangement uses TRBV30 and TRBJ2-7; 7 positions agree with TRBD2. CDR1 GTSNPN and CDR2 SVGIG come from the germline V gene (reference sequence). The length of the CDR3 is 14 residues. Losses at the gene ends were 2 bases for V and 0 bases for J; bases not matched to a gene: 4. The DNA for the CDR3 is TGTGCCTGGAGTTTCGGGGGGAGCTCCTACGAGCAGTACTTC. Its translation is CAWSFGGSSYEQYF.

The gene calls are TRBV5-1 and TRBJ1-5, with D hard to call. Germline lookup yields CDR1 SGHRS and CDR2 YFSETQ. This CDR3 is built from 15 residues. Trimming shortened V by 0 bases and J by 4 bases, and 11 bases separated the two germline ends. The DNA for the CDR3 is TGCGCCAGCAGCTTGGGTACCGGGGAAAATCAGCCCCAGCATTTT. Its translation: CASSLGTGENQPQHF.

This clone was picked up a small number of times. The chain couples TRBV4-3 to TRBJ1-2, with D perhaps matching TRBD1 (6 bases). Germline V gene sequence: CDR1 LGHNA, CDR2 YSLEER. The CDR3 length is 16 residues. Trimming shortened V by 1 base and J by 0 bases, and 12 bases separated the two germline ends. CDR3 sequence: CASSQGGQKTNYGYTF. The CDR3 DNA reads TGCGCCAGCAGCCAAGGGGGGCAGAAGACTAACTATGGCTACACCTTC.

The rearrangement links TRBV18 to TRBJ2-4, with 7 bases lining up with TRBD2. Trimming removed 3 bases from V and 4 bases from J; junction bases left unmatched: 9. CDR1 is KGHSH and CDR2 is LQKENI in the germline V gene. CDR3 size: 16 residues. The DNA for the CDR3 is TGTGCCAGCTCACCCTCATCGGGGGGTCGGAAAAACATTCAGTACTTC. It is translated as CASSPSSGGRKNIQYF.

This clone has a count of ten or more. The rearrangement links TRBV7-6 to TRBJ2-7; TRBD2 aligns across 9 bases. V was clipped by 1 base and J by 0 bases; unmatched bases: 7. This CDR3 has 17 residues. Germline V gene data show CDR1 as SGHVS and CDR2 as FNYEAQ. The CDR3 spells CASSLEAGGTLSYEQYF. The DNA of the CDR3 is TGTGCCAGCAGCTTAGAGGCGGGGGGGACCCTCTCCTACGAGCAGTACTTC. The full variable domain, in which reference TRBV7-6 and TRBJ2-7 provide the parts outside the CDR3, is GAGVSQSPRYKVTKRGQDVALRCDPISGHVSLYWYRQALGQGPEFLTYFNYEAQQDKSGLPNDRFSAERPEGSISTLTIQRTEQRDSAMYRCASSLEAGGTLSYEQYFGPGTRLTVT.

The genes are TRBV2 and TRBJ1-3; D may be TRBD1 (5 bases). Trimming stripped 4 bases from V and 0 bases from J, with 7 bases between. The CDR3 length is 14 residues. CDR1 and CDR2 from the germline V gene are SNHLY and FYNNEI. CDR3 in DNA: TGTGCCAGCAGTGGCACAGGCTCTGGAAACACCATATATTTT. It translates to CASSGTGSGNTIYF. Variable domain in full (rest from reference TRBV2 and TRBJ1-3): EPEVTQTPSHQVTQMGQEVILRCVPISNHLYFYWYRQILGQKVEFLVSFYNNEISEKSEIFDDQFSVERPDGSNFTLKIRSTKLEDSAMYFCASSGTGSGNTIYFGEGSWLTVV.

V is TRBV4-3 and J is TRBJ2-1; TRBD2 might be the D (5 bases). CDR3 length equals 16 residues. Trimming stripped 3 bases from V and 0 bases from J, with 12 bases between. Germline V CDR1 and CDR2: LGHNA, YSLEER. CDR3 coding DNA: TGCGCCAGCAGCCAGTACGCTGGGAGCTCCTACAATGAGCAGTTCTTC. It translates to CASSQYAGSSYNEQFF.

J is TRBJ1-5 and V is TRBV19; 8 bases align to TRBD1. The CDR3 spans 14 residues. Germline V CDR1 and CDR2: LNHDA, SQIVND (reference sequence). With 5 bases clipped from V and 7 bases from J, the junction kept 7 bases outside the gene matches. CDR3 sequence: CASSPTGEGQPQHF. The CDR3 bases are TGTGCCAGTAGTCCGACAGGGGAGGGACAGCCCCAGCATTTT.

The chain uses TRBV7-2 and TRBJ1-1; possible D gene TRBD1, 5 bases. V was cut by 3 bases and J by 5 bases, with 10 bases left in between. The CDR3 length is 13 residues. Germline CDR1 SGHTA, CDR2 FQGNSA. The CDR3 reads CASSLPQGTEAFF. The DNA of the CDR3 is TGTGCCAGCAGCTTGCCCCAGGGAACTGAAGCTTTCTTT. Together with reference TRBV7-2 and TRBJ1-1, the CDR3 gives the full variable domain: GAGVSQSPSNKVTEKGKDVELRCDPISGHTALYWYRQSLGQGLEFLIYFQGNSAPDKSGLPSDRFSAERTGGSVSTLTIQRTQQEDSAVYLCASSLPQGTEAFFGQGTRLTVV.

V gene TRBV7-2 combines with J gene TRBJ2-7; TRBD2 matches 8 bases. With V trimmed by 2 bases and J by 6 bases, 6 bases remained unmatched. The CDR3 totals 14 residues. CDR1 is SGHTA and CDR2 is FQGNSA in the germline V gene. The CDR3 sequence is CASSLTSGYGEQYF. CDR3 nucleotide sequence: TGTGCCAGCAGCTTAACTAGCGGATATGGCGAGCAGTACTTC.

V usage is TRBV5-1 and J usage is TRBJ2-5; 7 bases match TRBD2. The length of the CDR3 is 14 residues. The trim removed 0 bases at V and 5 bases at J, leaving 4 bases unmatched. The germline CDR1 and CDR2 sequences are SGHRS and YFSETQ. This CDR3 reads CASSLAALAETQYF. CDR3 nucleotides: TGCGCCAGCAGCTTGGCCGCACTAGCGGAGACCCAGTACTTC.

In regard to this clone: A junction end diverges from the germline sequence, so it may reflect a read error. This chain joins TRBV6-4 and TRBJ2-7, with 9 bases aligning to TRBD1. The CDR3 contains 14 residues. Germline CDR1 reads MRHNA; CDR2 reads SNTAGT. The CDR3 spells CASSEDRGSSEQYF. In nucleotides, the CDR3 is TGTGCCAGCAGTGAGGACAGGGGTTCCTCCGAGCAGTACTTC.

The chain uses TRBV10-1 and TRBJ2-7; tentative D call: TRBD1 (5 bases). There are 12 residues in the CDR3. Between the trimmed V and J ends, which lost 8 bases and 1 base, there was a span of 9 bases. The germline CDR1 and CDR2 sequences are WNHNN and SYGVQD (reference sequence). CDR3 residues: CASSRTSYEQYF. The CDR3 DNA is TGCGCCAGCTCTCGGACATCCTACGAGCAGTACTTC.

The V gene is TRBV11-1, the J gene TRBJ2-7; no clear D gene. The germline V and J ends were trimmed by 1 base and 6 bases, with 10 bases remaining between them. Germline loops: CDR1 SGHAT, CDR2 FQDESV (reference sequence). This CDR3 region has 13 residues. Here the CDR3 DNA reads TGTGCCAGCAGCTTAGTTGGAGCGACCGAGCAGTACTTC. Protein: CASSLVGATEQYF. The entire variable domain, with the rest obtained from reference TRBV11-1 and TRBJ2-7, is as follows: EAEVAQSPRYKITEKSQAVAFWCDPISGHATLYWYRQILGQGPELLVQFQDESVVDDSQLPKDRFSAERLKGVDSTLKIQPAELGDSAMYLCASSLVGATEQYFGPGTRLTVT.

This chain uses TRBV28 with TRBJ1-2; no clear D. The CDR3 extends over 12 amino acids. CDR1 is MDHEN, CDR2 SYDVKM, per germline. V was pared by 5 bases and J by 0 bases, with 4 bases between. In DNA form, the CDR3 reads TGTGCCAGCAGTCCATCTAACTATGGCTACACCTTC. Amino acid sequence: CASSPSNYGYTF.

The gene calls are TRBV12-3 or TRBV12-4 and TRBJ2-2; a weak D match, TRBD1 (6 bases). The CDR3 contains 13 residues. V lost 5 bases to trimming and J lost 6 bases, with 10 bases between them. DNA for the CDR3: TGTGCCAGCAGTCCAACAGGGCCCGGGGAGCTGTTTTTT. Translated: CASSPTGPGELFF.

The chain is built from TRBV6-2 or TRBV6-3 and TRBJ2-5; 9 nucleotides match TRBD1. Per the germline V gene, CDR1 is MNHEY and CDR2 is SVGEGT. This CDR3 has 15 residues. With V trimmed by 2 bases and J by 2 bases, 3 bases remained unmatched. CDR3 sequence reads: CASSYGGTGQETQYF. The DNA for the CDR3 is TGTGCCAGCAGTTACGGCGGGACAGGGCAAGAGACCCAGTACTTC.

CDR3 nucleotides: TGTGCCAGCAGCGTAGCTACAGATACGCAGTATTTT. This encodes CASSVATDTQYF. The rearrangement links TRBV9 to TRBJ2-3, with D unclear. V gave up 0 bases and J gave up 3 bases, with 2 bases separating them. Germline loops: CDR1 SGDLS, CDR2 YYNGEE. This CDR3 region has 12 residues. Filled out from reference TRBV9 and TRBJ2-3, the complete variable domain reads DSGVTQTPKHLITATGQRVTLRCSPRSGDLSVYWYQQSLDQGLQFLIQYYNGEERAKGNILERFSAQQFPDLHSELNLSSLELGDSALYFCASSVATDTQYFGPGTRLTVL.

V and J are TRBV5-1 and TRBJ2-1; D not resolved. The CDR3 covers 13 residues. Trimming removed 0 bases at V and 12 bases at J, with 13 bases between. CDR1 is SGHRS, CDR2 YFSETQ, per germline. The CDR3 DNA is TGCGCCAGCAGCTTGGATCTGCGGAATCGGCAGTTCTTC. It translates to CASSLDLRNRQFF.

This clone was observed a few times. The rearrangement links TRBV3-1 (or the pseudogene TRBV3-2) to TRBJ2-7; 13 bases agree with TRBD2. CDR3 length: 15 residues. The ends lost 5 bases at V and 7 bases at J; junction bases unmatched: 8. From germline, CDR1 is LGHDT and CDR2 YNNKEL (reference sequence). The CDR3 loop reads CASSYRLAGGGEQYF. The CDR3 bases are TGTGCCAGCAGCTACCGACTAGCGGGAGGAGGGGAGCAGTACTTC.